This TCR beta chain was identified during a study of cytomegalovirus exposure and HLA in healthy donors. Findings and limits, study-wide: It was assumed in the presence/absence analyses that sequencing depth was roughly uniform across donors.

Turning to this clone: Antigen: not known.

The PCR made use of 60 Vbeta and 13 Jbeta primers. Method: immunoSEQ multiplex PCR; TCRdb's copy keeps in-frame clones and lacks some. This table has some 120,000 clones, 70% to 80% appearing once. V was clipped by 5 bases and J by 8 bases; unmatched bases: 15. Germline values: CDR1 SGHTA, CDR2 FQGNSA. CDR3 length equals 16 residues. The sample was PBMCs. The chain links TRBV7-2 to TRBJ2-1, with 7 bases matching TRBD1. This clonotype was obtained from a man aged 25 to 45 in good health and CMV-seropositive. CDR3 DNA: TGTGCCAGCAGCGTCAAGGTGACAGGGTGGGTGGATGAGCAGTTCTTC. Protein sequence: CASSVKVTGWVDEQFF.